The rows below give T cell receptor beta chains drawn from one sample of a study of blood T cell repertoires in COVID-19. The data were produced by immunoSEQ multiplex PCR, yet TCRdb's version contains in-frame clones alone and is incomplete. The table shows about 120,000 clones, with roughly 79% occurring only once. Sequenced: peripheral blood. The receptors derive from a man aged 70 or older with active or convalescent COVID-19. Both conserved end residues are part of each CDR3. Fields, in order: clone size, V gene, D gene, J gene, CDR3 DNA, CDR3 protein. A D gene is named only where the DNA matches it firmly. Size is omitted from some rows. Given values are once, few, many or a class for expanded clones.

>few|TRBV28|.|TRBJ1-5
TGTGCCAGCAGACTCGACCGGGGTAGTCAGCCCCAGCATTTT
CASRLDRGSQPQHF
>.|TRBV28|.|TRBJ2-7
TGTGCCAGCAGCTACAGGTACGAGCAGTACTTC
CASSYRYEQYF
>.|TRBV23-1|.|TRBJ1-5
TGCGCCAGCAGTTTAATCGACAGGACCCGTCAGCCCCAGCATTTT
CASSLIDRTRQPQHF
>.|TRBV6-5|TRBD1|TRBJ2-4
TGTGCCAGCAGTTTATCGGGAGACAGGGGAAACATTCAGTACTTC
CASSLSGDRGNIQYF
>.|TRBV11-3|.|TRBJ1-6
TGTGCCAGCAGCTTAGCAGCCGGGACTGGGAGTTCACCCCTCCACTTT
CASSLAAGTGSSPLHF
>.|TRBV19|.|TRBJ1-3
TGTGCCAGTACCAGTGATCGAGGGGGATTCTCTGGAAACACCATATATTTT
CASTSDRGGFSGNTIYF
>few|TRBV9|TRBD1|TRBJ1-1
TGTGCCAGCAGCGCAACCGGGACAGGGCACACTGAAGCTTTCTTT
CASSATGTGHTEAFF
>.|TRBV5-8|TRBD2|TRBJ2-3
TGTGCCAGCAGCGGGACTACCACAGATACGCAGTATTTT
CASSGTTTDTQYF
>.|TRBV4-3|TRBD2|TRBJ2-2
TGCGCCAGCAGCCAAGATGCAATAGGGGTCGCGGGAGGGCCAGGGGAGCTGTTTTTT
CASSQDAIGVAGGPGELFF
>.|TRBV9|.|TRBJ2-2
TGTGCCAGCAGCAGAGAAGGAGGGGCCGGGGAGCTGTTTTTT
CASSREGGAGELFF
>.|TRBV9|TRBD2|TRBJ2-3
TGTGCCAGCACCCGGGGGGGGGCAGATACGCAGTATTTT
CASTRGGADTQYF
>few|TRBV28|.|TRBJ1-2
TGTGCCAGCTACGCAGGGAACTATGGCTACACCTTC
CASYAGNYGYTF
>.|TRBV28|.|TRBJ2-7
TGTGCCAGCAGTGTGGGACTGACCACCTCCTTC
CASSVGLTTSF
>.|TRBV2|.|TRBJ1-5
TGTGCCAGCACATCGGGGTATAGCAATCAGCCCCAGCATTTT
CASTSGYSNQPQHF
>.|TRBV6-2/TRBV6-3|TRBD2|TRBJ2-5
TGTGCCAGCAGTCGTCGACTAGCGGGGGAGCAAGAGACCCAGTACTTC
CASSRRLAGEQETQYF
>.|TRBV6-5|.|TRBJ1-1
TGTGCCAGCAGTATACAGGGGAACACTGAAGCTTTCTTT
CASSIQGNTEAFF
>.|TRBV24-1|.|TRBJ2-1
TGTGCCACCAGTGATGGCGGTTACAATGAGCAGTTCTTC
CATSDGGYNEQFF
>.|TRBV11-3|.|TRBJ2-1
TGTGCCAGCAGCCGTACTACTGATGAGCAGTTCTTC
CASSRTTDEQFF
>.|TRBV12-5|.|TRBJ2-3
TGTGCTAGTGGTTTGCGAGCAGGGCCGGATACGCAGTATTTT
CASGLRAGPDTQYF
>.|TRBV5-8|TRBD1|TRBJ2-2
TGTGCCAGCAGCTTGGTGGGACAGGGGGTAACCGGGGAGCTGTTTTTT
CASSLVGQGVTGELFF
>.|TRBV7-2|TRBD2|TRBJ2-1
TGTGCCAGCAGCTTAGTGGCTAGCGGGAGGGGGAACAATGAGCAGTTCTTC
CASSLVASGRGNNEQFF
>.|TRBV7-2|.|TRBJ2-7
TGTGCCAGCAGCTTAGTAAACGGTTTCGAGCAGTACTTC
CASSLVNGFEQYF
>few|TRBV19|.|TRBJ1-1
TGTGCCAGTAGTATAGGGGAGCTCCTGAACACTGAAGCTTTCTTT
CASSIGELLNTEAFF
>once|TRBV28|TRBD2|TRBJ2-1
TGTGCCAGCAGTTCAACCGGGACTAAGGATTACAATGAGCAGTTCTTC
CASSSTGTKDYNEQFF
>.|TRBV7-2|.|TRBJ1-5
TGTGCCAGCAGCCCTTGGGGCGATCAGCCCCAGCATTTT
CASSPWGDQPQHF
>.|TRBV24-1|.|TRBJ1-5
TGTGCCACCTTAGTACTTACAGGGATTGACAATCAGCCCCAGCATTTT
CATLVLTGIDNQPQHF
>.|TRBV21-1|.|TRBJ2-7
TGTGCCAGCAGGCCTATTGACTTAAGCTCCTACGAGCAGTACTTC
CASRPIDLSSYEQYF
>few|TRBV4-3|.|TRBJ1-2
TGCGCCAGCAGCCAAGATTGGCAGGGGATAGGTGGCTACACCTTC
CASSQDWQGIGGYTF
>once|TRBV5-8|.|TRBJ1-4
TGTGCCAGCAGCTTGGGGAGTGCAACTAATGAAAAACTGTTTTTT
CASSLGSATNEKLFF
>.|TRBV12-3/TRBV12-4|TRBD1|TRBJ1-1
TGTGCCAGCAGTGACAGGGACACTGAAGCTTTCTTT
CASSDRDTEAFF
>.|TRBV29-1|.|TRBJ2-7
TGCAGCGTCCTGGGTGGGGGGGGCCCCTACGAGCAGTACTTC
CSVLGGGGPYEQYF
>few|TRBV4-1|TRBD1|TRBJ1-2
TGCGCCAGCAGCCAACTGGGACAGGGGGACTATCATGGCTACACCTTC
CASSQLGQGDYHGYTF
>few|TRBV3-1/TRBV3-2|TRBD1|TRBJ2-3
TGTGCCAGCAGCAACGACAGGGTCACAGATACGCAGTATTTT
CASSNDRVTDTQYF
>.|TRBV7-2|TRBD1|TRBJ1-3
TGTGCCAGCAGCGCCGTGGGACAGGGGTCTGGAAACACCATATATTTT
CASSAVGQGSGNTIYF
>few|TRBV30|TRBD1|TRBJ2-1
TGTGCCTGGAGCCACTACTCCGGGACAGGAATAAGCTCCTACAATGAGCAGTTCTTC
CAWSHYSGTGISSYNEQFF
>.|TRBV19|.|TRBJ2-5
TGTGCCAGTAGTATAGGAGGGTTTGAGACCCAGTACTTC
CASSIGGFETQYF
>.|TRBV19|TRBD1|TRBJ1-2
TGTGCCAGTAGTACCGTATCGACAGGGCACGATGGCTACACCTTC
CASSTVSTGHDGYTF
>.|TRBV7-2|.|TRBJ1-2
TGTGCCAGCAGCTTAGGAGCAGGGGTTGACTTCTATGGCTACACCTTC
CASSLGAGVDFYGYTF
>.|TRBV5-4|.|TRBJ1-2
TGTGCCAGCAGCTCACAGGGATCCGCTGGCTACACCTTC
CASSSQGSAGYTF
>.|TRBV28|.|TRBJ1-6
TGTGCCAGCAGTAACAGCCGTTCACCCCTCCACTTT
CASSNSRSPLHF
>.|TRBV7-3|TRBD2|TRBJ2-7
TGTGCCAGCAGCCCCATAGCGGGATCCTACGAGCAGTACTTC
CASSPIAGSYEQYF
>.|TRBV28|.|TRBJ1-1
TGTGCCAGCCACGTCCGGGCAGGGGTTGAAGCTTTCTTT
CASHVRAGVEAFF
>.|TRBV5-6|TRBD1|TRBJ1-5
TGTGCCAGCAGCCGGAACCCGACAGGGACCAATCAGCCCCAGCATTTT
CASSRNPTGTNQPQHF
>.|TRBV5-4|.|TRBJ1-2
TGTGCCAGCAGCCCCGGCCGGGGGGGCGGCTACACCTTC
CASSPGRGGGYTF
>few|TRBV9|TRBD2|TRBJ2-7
TGTGCCAGCAGCCCTAGCGGGGGAGTCGAGCAGTACTTC
CASSPSGGVEQYF
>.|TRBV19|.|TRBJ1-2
TGTGCCAGTAGTATAAGACAGGTCACGAAAAGCTATGGCTACACCTTC
CASSIRQVTKSYGYTF
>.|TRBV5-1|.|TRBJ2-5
TGCGCCAGCAGCTTGTTAGGACAGCAAGAGACCCAGTACTTC
CASSLLGQQETQYF
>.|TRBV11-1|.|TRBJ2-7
TGTGCCAGCAGCTACTATGGGAGCTCCTACGAGCAGTACTTC
CASSYYGSSYEQYF
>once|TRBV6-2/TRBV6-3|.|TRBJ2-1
TGTGCCAGCAGTTATTCGCGGGAAGCCACCTACAATGAGCAGTTCTTC
CASSYSREATYNEQFF
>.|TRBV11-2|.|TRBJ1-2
TGTGCCAGCAGCTTGAAGGGGGGGTATGGCTACACCTTC
CASSLKGGYGYTF
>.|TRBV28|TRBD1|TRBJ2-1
TGTGCCAGCAGTGACCCAACAGGGGGCGCACGCTACAATGAGCAGTTCTTC
CASSDPTGGARYNEQFF
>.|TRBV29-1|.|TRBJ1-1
TGCAGCGTTGACTCGGGCGGGGGCACTGAAGCTTTCTTT
CSVDSGGGTEAFF
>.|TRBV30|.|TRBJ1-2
TGTGCCTGGAGTCGAGCTAACTATGGCTACACCTTC
CAWSRANYGYTF
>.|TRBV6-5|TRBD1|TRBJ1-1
TGTGCCAGCAACCCGAACCCGCGACAGGGCAATGAAGCTTTCTTT
CASNPNPRQGNEAFF
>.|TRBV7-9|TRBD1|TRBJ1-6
TGTGCGAGTGACAGGGATAATTCACCCCTCCACTTT
CASDRDNSPLHF
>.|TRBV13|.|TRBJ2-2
TGTGCCAGCAGCGTTAGTCGAGATCGAATCACCGGGGAGCTGTTTTTT
CASSVSRDRITGELFF
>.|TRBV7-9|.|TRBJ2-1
TGTGCCAGCAGCGCCCGGGGAGGTAGGCTCTACAATGAGCAGTTCTTC
CASSARGGRLYNEQFF
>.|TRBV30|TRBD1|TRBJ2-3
TGTGCCTGGCGTCGGACAGGGAGCACAGATACGCAGTATTTT
CAWRRTGSTDTQYF